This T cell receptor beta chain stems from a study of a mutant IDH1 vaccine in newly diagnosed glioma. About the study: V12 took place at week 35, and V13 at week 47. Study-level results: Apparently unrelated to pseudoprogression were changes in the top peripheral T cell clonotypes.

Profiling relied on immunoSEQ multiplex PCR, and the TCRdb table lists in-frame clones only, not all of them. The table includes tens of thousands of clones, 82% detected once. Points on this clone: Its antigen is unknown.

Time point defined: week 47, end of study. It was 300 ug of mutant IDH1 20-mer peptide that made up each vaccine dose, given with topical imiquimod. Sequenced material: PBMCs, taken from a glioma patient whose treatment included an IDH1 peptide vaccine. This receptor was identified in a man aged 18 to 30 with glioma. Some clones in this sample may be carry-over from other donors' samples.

CDR3 sequence reads: CASARGDNSPLHF. The CDR3 region has the DNA TGTGCCAGCGCCCGCGGGGACAATTCACCCCTCCACTTT. The rearrangement joins TRBV2 to TRBJ1-6; a possible D gene is TRBD1 (5 bases). The ends were cut back, 8 bases at V and 7 bases at J, with 12 bases in the middle. This CDR3 has 13 residues. Per the germline V gene, CDR1 is SNHLY and CDR2 is FYNNEI.